These 23 T cell receptor beta chains share one sample of origin, sequenced in a study of shared clonotypes between healthy human individuals. Here immunoSEQ multiplex PCR was the method, and the copy in TCRdb shows in-frame clones only, minus some. The sample includes some 450,000 clones, roughly 80% of them seen just once. Sequencing was performed on PBMCs. The receptor set was obtained from a woman aged 40 to 55 in good health. Some clones in this sample may be carry-over from other donors' samples.

V usage is TRBV5-1 and J usage is TRBJ1-2, with 8 bases identical to TRBD1. Germline V gives CDR1 SGHRS, CDR2 YFSETQ. V lost 0 bases to trimming and J lost 7 bases; unmatched junction nucleotides: 11. The CDR3 covers 16 residues. CDR3 protein: CASSLESGGGRGGYTF. CDR3 coding DNA: TGCGCCAGCAGCTTGGAGTCAGGGGGCGGTAGAGGTGGCTACACCTTC. Based on the CDR3 plus reference TRBV5-1 and TRBJ1-2, the full variable domain is KAGVTQTPRYLIKTRGQQVTLSCSPISGHRSVSWYQQTPGQGLQFLFEYFSETQRNKGNFPGRFSGRQFSNSRSEMNVSTLELGDSALYLCASSLESGGGRGGYTFGSGTRLTVV.

The CDR3 DNA reads as TGTGCCAGTAGTATAGGGTGGCAGGGGATTAAACTTAGCAATCAGCCCCAGCATTTT. It translates to CASSIGWQGIKLSNQPQHF. The chain recombines TRBV19 with TRBJ1-5; perhaps TRBD1 as D (6 bases). Germline assignment: CDR1 LNHDA and CDR2 SQIVND (reference sequence). The CDR3 covers 19 residues. V lost 1 base, J lost 0 bases, and 19 bases lay in between.

The chain is built from TRBV4-2 and TRBJ2-4; 7 bases match TRBD1. CDR1 and CDR2 (germline): LGHNA, YNFKEQ. V lost 1 base and J lost 0; bases outside the gene matches: 6. The length of the CDR3 is 17 residues. For the CDR3, the DNA is TGTGCCAGCAGCCAAGTACACAGGGGTCAAGCCAAAAACATTCAGTACTTC. It specifies CASSQVHRGQAKNIQYF.

The CDR3 DNA sequence: TGTGCCAGCAGCCAGTCCCGGGACAGCAGAAAGGGGCAGTACTTC. It is translated as CASSQSRDSRKGQYF. V is TRBV7-2 and J is TRBJ2-7; 7 bases agree with TRBD1. This CDR3 comprises 15 residues. Looked up from germline, CDR1 is SGHTA and CDR2 is FQGNSA. The ends lost 5 bases at V and 9 bases at J; junction bases unmatched: 16.

As concerns this clone: Given a far larger clone just one base away, this is likely a sequencing read error. The rearrangement uses TRBV5-1 and TRBJ1-2, with D possibly TRBD1 on 6 matching bases. Germline V CDR1 and CDR2: SGHRS, YFSETQ. The CDR3 sequence is 17 residues long. For the CDR3, the DNA is TGCGCCTGCAGCTTGCCCCTTCAACAGGGAATTGGAAGTGGCTACACCTTC. This sequence encodes CACSLPLQQGIGSGYTF. Full variable domain (rest looked up from reference TRBV5-1 and TRBJ1-2): KAGVTQTPRYLIKTRGQQVTLSCSPISGHRSVSWYQQTPGQGLQFLFEYFSETQRNKGNFPGRFSGRQFSNSRSEMNVSTLELGDSALYLCACSLPLQQGIGSGYTFGSGTRLTVV.

The chain links TRBV11-2 to TRBJ2-1, with TRBD2 identical over 11 bases. The germline V gene encodes CDR1 SGHAT and CDR2 FQNNGV. The CDR3 totals 15 residues. V gave up 3 bases and J gave up 5 bases; unmatched junction bases: 3. Here the CDR3 reads CASSFSGGDHNEQFF. CDR3 coding DNA: TGTGCCAGCAGCTTTAGCGGGGGGGACCACAATGAGCAGTTCTTC.

The chain has TRBV20-1 and TRBJ2-1; D gene unclear. The CDR3 totals 11 residues. The germline V and J ends were trimmed by 3 bases and 6 bases, with 6 bases remaining between them. Germline CDR1 and CDR2: DFQATT and SNEGSKA (reference sequence). The CDR3 DNA reads as TGCAGTGCTAGTACTACCAATGAGCAGTTCTTC. Its protein product is CSASTTNEQFF.

Concerning this clone itself: It differs at one base from a far larger clone, so likely a read error. CDR3 region: CASMRDGHTF. Here the CDR3 DNA reads TGTGCCAGCATGAGGGACGGCCACACCTTC. The chain joins TRBV6-1 to TRBJ1-2, with D tentatively TRBD1 (5 bases). V gave up 7 bases and J gave up 12 bases, with 12 bases separating them. The germline CDR1 and CDR2 sequences are MNHNS and SASEGT. The CDR3 contains 10 residues.

The V and J genes are TRBV5-1 and TRBJ2-2; TRBD2 aligns across 13 bases. Losses at the gene ends were 4 bases for V and 7 bases for J; bases not matched to a gene: 7. From germline, CDR1 is SGHRS and CDR2 YFSETQ. The CDR3 sequence is 16 residues long. The CDR3 reads CASSPGLAGFGGELFF. The DNA of the CDR3 is TGCGCCAGCAGCCCGGGACTAGCGGGATTCGGCGGGGAGCTGTTTTTT.

This clone was seen only a few times. J is TRBJ1-2 and V is TRBV18; 8 bases line up with TRBD1. The germline V gene has CDR1 KGHSH and CDR2 LQKENI. The trim removed 6 bases at V and 1 base at J, leaving 4 bases unmatched. The CDR3 length is 14 residues. For the CDR3, the DNA is TGTGCCAGCTCGGACAGGGAGGGTAACTATGGCTACACCTTC. This gives the protein CASSDREGNYGYTF.

J is TRBJ2-7 and V is TRBV7-2, with 7 bases that match TRBD2. The length of the CDR3 is 15 residues. V dropped 0 bases and J dropped 7; count of bases not matched to a gene: 9. Germline assignment: CDR1 SGHTA and CDR2 FQGNSA. CDR3 sequence (DNA): TGTGCCAGCAGCTTAGCCGTGACTAGCCTCTCGGAGCAGTACTTC. Translated: CASSLAVTSLSEQYF.

The chain joins TRBV28 to TRBJ2-7; 8 positions match TRBD1. Germline V gene lookup returns CDR1 MDHEN and CDR2 SYDVKM. The J segment lost 12 bases and the V segment lost 5 bases, leaving 9 bases of the junction unmatched. This CDR3 contains 12 residues. The DNA for the CDR3 is TGTGCCAGCAGTCTGTCCCGGGACAGGCCGTACTTC. This translates into CASSLSRDRPYF.

This CDR3 reads CASSLPRGTDYGYTF. DNA of the CDR3: TGTGCCAGCAGTTTACCGCGGGGGACCGACTATGGCTACACCTTC. The V call is TRBV28, the J call TRBJ1-2; D is perhaps TRBD1 (5 bases). Germline V CDR1 and CDR2: MDHEN, SYDVKM. The CDR3 covers 15 residues. V lost 2 bases to trimming and J lost 3 bases, with 13 bases between them.

This clone has more than one count but fewer than ten. CDR3 coding DNA: TGCAGCGTTGGGACAGGGGTGGCCACCGGGGAGCTGTTTTTT. Its translation is CSVGTGVATGELFF. The chain carries TRBV29-1 and TRBJ1-3, with 9 bases fitting TRBD1. The assigned J gene may be wrong: the sequence end matches TRBJ2-2 better. The germline gives CDR1 SQVTM, CDR2 ANQGSEA. This CDR3 spans 14 amino acids.

This clone was counted at least ten times. This chain connects TRBV4-2 to TRBJ2-3; D may correspond to TRBD1 or TRBD2 (5 bases each). The CDR3 sequence is 15 residues long. V was pared by 2 bases and J by 6 bases, with 15 bases between. Germline lookup yields CDR1 LGHNA and CDR2 YNFKEQ. The CDR3 nucleotides are TGTGCCAGCAGCCAAAACCCCGGGACCCCGGATACGCAGTATTTT. Translation gives CASSQNPGTPDTQYF.

The rearrangement uses TRBV4-2 and TRBJ2-7, with D tentatively TRBD2 (6 bases). The germline gives CDR1 LGHNA, CDR2 YNFKEQ. Trimming removed 5 bases from V and 6 bases from J, with 20 bases in between. The CDR3 spans 15 residues. CDR3 DNA sequence: TGTGCCAGCAGCGAGACCGGGACTCCCCCTTTCGAGCAGTACTTC. As protein: CASSETGTPPFEQYF.

A remark on this clone: The junction does not match germline at one end; this may be a read error. V usage is TRBV7-2 and J usage is TRBJ2-6; either TRBD1 or TRBD2 may supply D (5 bases each). The CDR3 spans 17 residues. The germline V gene has CDR1 SGHTA and CDR2 FQGNSA. CDR3 bases: TGTGCCAGCAGCCTAGCCCCCGGGACGGCCGGGGCCAACGTCCTGACTTTC. It yields the protein CASSLAPGTAGANVLTF.

This chain connects TRBV5-1 to TRBJ2-7; tentative D call: TRBD1 (6 bases). CDR1 and CDR2 from the germline V gene are SGHRS and YFSETQ. The germline V and J ends were trimmed by 4 bases and 2 bases, with 13 bases remaining between them. This CDR3 region has 14 residues. The CDR3 sequence: CASSGGGLTYEQYF. CDR3 nucleotide sequence: TGCGCCAGCAGCGGGGGCGGATTAACCTACGAGCAGTACTTC.

This clone showed up just once. One end of the junction does not line up with germline, which may come from a read error. The rearrangement links TRBV7-2 to TRBJ2-1; D possibly corresponds to TRBD2 (5 bases). CDR3 length equals 12 residues. Germline V gives CDR1 SGHTA, CDR2 FQGNSA. The CDR3 sequence: CASSLANGEQFF. The CDR3 DNA reads TGTGCCAGCAGCCTAGCTAACGGTGAGCAGTTCTTC.

J is TRBJ2-1 and V is TRBV13, with 9 bases lining up with TRBD1. V trimming: 4 bases; J trimming: 4 bases; junction bases outside the gene matches: 8. The CDR3 is 16 residues long. Germline V gene lookup returns CDR1 PRHDT and CDR2 FYEKMQ (reference sequence). The CDR3 protein is CASSSTAGQGYNEQFF. DNA for the CDR3: TGTGCCAGCAGCTCCACAGCGGGACAGGGATACAATGAGCAGTTCTTC.

This clone was observed at least ten times. Other DNA sequences in this sample translate to the same CDR3. The genes are TRBV4-1 and TRBJ2-7, with 7 bases matching TRBD2. CDR1 MGHRA and CDR2 YSYEKL come from the germline V gene. J was trimmed by 1 base and V by 4 bases; bases with no gene match: 13. CDR3 length equals 17 residues. The CDR3 DNA follows: TGCGCCAGCAGCCTAATTACCGGGACTACCCTTTCCTACGAGCAGTACTTC. It translates to CASSLITGTTLSYEQYF.

Of note for this clone: A much larger clone differs from this one at a single base, so this may be a read error. The same CDR3 can be traced to other DNA sequences in this sample. V usage is TRBV28 and J usage is TRBJ2-7; 9 bases are shared with TRBD1. The CDR3 is 14 amino acids. The V gene's germline CDR1 is MDHEN and CDR2 SYDVKM. Losses at the gene ends were 6 bases for V and 2 bases for J; bases not matched to a gene: 5. The CDR3 DNA is TGTGCCAGCAGCCTCGGACAGGGGACCTACGAGCAGTACTTC. Its translation: CASSLGQGTYEQYF.

Only a few counts were recorded for this clone. This chain links TRBV28 with TRBJ2-1; D is undetermined. The CDR3 contains 16 residues. Trimming removed 3 bases at V and 7 bases at J, with 19 bases between. Germline V gene sequence: CDR1 MDHEN, CDR2 SYDVKM. The CDR3 DNA is TGTGCCAGCAGTTTGCGGAGCTTATACTCCGAGAATGAGCAGTTCTTC. Translating it yields CASSLRSLYSENEQFF.